This TCR beta chain was identified during a study of T cell responses to AZD1222 COVID-19 vaccine. General observations from the study: Vaccine-associated CD4 TCRs ranged over spike, dominating at 160-218 and 743-854.

The sample holds one count of this clone. Its specificity is not known. The CDR3 covers 16 residues. Losses at the gene ends were 3 bases for V and 5 bases for J; bases not matched to a gene: 9. Germline lookup yields CDR1 MNHEY and CDR2 SMNVEV (reference sequence). TCRdb's table, derived via immunoSEQ multiplex PCR, lists solely in-frame clones and lacks some. The sample lists approximately 150,000 clones; around nine tenths were seen once. The rearrangement links TRBV27 to TRBJ2-1, with 8 nucleotides matching TRBD2. This clonotype was sampled from an adult who received the AZD1222 COVID-19 vaccine. The material was peripheral blood, obtained 28 days after the second AZD1222 dose. The CDR3 region is CASSFKSRGGNNEQFF. The DNA for the CDR3 is TGTGCCAGCAGTTTTAAATCTCGCGGGGGGAACAATGAGCAGTTCTTC.